This T cell receptor beta chain comes out of a study of immune evolution from preneoplasia to lung adenocarcinoma. Generated by immunoSEQ multiplex PCR, the TCRdb table keeps only in-frame clones and is missing some. The data contain fewer than 7,000 clones, about 72% of them seen just once; the ten biggest clones take up 9.5% to 15%. V lost 1 base to trimming and J lost 7 bases, with 9 bases between them. Germline V gives CDR1 SGHDT, CDR2 YYEEEE. The CDR3 loop spans 12 amino acids. Histologic diagnosis was independently verified by two lung pathologists. The V call is TRBV5-6, the J call TRBJ2-7; D not certain. The TCR originated in a person aged 70 to 79 with lung adenocarcinoma. The sequencing sample was made of FFPE minimally invasive lung adenocarcinoma tissue. Written as DNA, the CDR3 is TGTGCCAGCAGCTTGAGGGTGCGGGAGCAGTACTTC. Encoded protein: CASSLRVREQYF.